Below, 21 T cell receptor beta chains from the same sample are listed, as sequenced in a study of CXCR3-negative and CXCR3-positive naive CD8 T cells. The authors prepared UMI-labeled TRB cDNA libraries by 5' RACE. One entry per CDR3 protein, without DNA, is what TCRdb gives after re-calling the 5' RACE reads. Its clone listing holds tens of thousands of distinct CDR3 sequences. Specimen: memory CD8+ T cells from blood. The receptors stem from a human donor in good health. Some clones in this sample may be carry-over from other donors' samples.

The chain recombines TRBV5-5 with TRBJ1-6; TCRdb calls TRBD1, which cannot be checked without DNA. This CDR3 region has 14 residues. Germline CDR1 and CDR2: SGHKS and YYEKEE (reference sequence). The CDR3 loop is CASSLEGPNSPLHF.

This CDR3 is CASSLGQGYGYTF. The chain combines TRBV7-6 with TRBJ1-2; there is no DNA to check the TCRdb D call of TRBD1. CDR3 size: 13 residues. Germline lookup yields CDR1 SGHVS and CDR2 FNYEAQ.

This chain links TRBV29-1 with TRBJ2-1; TCRdb indicates TRBD1, and absent DNA this call remains unverified. Germline CDR1 SQVTM, CDR2 ANQGSEA. This CDR3 has 15 residues. CDR3 loop: CSACVQGGPYNEQFF.

CDR3 protein: CSAQAGGVSYGYTF. The chain recombines TRBV20-1 with TRBJ1-2; absent DNA, TCRdb's TRBD1 call cannot be checked. CDR1 and CDR2 (germline): DFQATT, SNEGSKA (reference sequence). CDR3 length equals 14 residues.

The chain carries TRBV6-5 and TRBJ2-5; TCRdb outputs TRBD2, but without DNA this stays unchecked. Germline V lookup: CDR1 MNHEY, CDR2 SVGAGI. The CDR3 contains 13 residues. The CDR3 is CASSPSGGETQYF.

The chain employs TRBV4-3 and TRBJ2-1; lacking DNA, the TRBD1 call made by TCRdb goes unchecked. The CDR3 contains 13 residues. Germline V gives CDR1 LGHNA, CDR2 YSLEER. The CDR3 is CASSQDDRDRQFF.

V gene TRBV7-9 combines with J gene TRBJ2-6. Germline values: CDR1 SEHNR, CDR2 FQNEAQ (reference sequence). The CDR3 spans 17 residues. The chain's CDR3 is CASSLAVTHSGANVLTF.

This sequence joins TRBV19 and TRBJ2-7; TCRdb's D gene call, TRBD1, goes unchecked for lack of DNA. This CDR3 spans 14 amino acids. CDR1 and CDR2 (germline): LNHDA, SQIVND (reference sequence). Here the CDR3 reads CASSTRDLRYEQYF.

The rearrangement uses TRBV20-1 and TRBJ2-1; no DNA is available, so the TRBD2 call from TCRdb remains unchecked. CDR3 length: 13 residues. Per the germline V gene, CDR1 is DFQATT and CDR2 is SNEGSKA (reference sequence). CDR3 amino acids: CSANLAGGNEQFF.

This chain links TRBV2 with TRBJ2-2; TCRdb indicates TRBD1, and absent DNA this call remains unverified. The germline gives CDR1 SNHLY, CDR2 FYNNEI. The CDR3 contains 17 residues. The CDR3 region is CASSPRTPRPNTGELFF.

The chain recombines TRBV28 with TRBJ1-2; the D call from TCRdb, TRBD1, cannot be confirmed without DNA. CDR3 size: 15 residues. CDR1 is MDHEN and CDR2 is SYDVKM in the germline V gene. The CDR3 loop is CASSASGTANYGYTF.

The rearrangement uses TRBV5-5 and TRBJ1-5; TCRdb gives TRBD1 as the D gene, but with no DNA this cannot be confirmed. Germline V CDR1 and CDR2: SGHKS, YYEKEE (reference sequence). This CDR3 is 14 amino acids long. CDR3 amino acids: CASSFWTGPQPQHF.

Here the CDR3 reads CASNPGVKNTIYF. The V gene is TRBV13, the J gene TRBJ1-3. Germline V gene sequence: CDR1 PRHDT, CDR2 FYEKMQ (reference sequence). The CDR3 contains 13 residues.

V usage is TRBV28 and J usage is TRBJ2-5; TCRdb indicates TRBD2, and absent DNA this call remains unverified. Germline V lookup: CDR1 MDHEN, CDR2 SYDVKM. This CDR3 region has 17 residues. CDR3: CASSSLTSSGGGEPQYF.

The rearrangement links TRBV29-1 to TRBJ2-2. There are 12 residues in the CDR3. The germline gives CDR1 SQVTM, CDR2 ANQGSEA. This CDR3 reads CSVESWTGELFF.

The chain employs TRBV10-3 and TRBJ1-3. CDR3 size: 15 residues. CDR1 and CDR2 (germline): ENHRY, SYGVKD. The CDR3 loop is CAISESEDSGNTIYF.

The gene calls are TRBV20-1 and TRBJ2-1; TCRdb picks TRBD2, but there is no DNA to check that call. There are 13 residues in the CDR3. Germline V CDR1 and CDR2: DFQATT, SNEGSKA (reference sequence). CDR3 residues: CSATSGRRNEQFF.

The rearrangement uses TRBV28 and TRBJ2-5. The CDR3 loop spans 15 amino acids. Germline V gives CDR1 MDHEN, CDR2 SYDVKM. The chain's CDR3 is CASSLGKLYQETQYF.

This chain uses TRBV18 with TRBJ2-2; TCRdb's D call of TRBD2 is untestable without DNA. Germline CDR1 is KGHSH and CDR2 is LQKENI. The CDR3 contains 15 residues. CDR3 residues: CASSSPQRGTGELFF.

This clonotype counts as medium-sized by frequency. The J gene is TRBJ1-1, the V gene TRBV11-2; TCRdb gives TRBD1 as the D gene, but with no DNA this cannot be confirmed. This CDR3 region has 13 residues. Germline V gene lookup returns CDR1 SGHAT and CDR2 FQNNGV. The CDR3 reads CASSPGTVIEAFF.

J is TRBJ1-2 and V is TRBV27; TCRdb's D gene call, TRBD1, goes unchecked for lack of DNA. The CDR3 consists of 13 residues. Germline-derived CDR1 and CDR2 are MNHEY and SMNVEV (reference sequence). This CDR3 reads CASSHRGGRGYTF.